This is a list of T cell receptor beta chains from one sample in a study of OX40 agonist ivuxolimab in advanced cancers. Assay: immunoSEQ multiplex PCR; the TCRdb copy retains only in-frame clones and omits some. This sample yields 40,000 to 60,000 clones, of which 80% to 95% are seen a single time; roughly 6.3% belongs to the top ten. The starting material was CD4+ or CD8+ T cells sorted from blood, obtained in a trial of the OX40 agonist ivuxolimab. Receptor source: an adult with an advanced solid tumor such as melanoma, head and neck, liver or kidney cancer. The CDR3 runs from the conserved cysteine through the conserved F or W. Each record gives: V gene, clone size, J gene, D gene, CDR3 protein, CDR3 DNA. A D gene is named only where the DNA matches it firmly. Clone size, where shown, is once, few, many, or a class for clones that have expanded.

TRBV5-6	NA	TRBJ2-5	NA	CASSPTYQETQYF	TGTGCCAGCAGCCCGACATACCAAGAGACCCAGTACTTC
TRBV9	NA	TRBJ2-5	TRBD1	CASSVQGEETQYF	TGTGCCAGCAGCGTACAGGGGGAAGAGACCCAGTACTTC
TRBV5-1	NA	TRBJ2-3	TRBD1	CASSPRTGTDEDTQYF	TGCGCCAGCAGCCCGCGGACAGGGACGGATGAAGATACGCAGTATTTT
TRBV27	NA	TRBJ1-6	NA	CASSLSEDSPLHF	TGTGCCAGCAGTTTATCGGAGGATTCACCCCTCCACTTT
TRBV6-4	once	TRBJ1-6	TRBD1	CASSRTGDSPLHF	TGTGCCAGCAGTAGGACAGGTGATTCACCCCTCCACTTT
TRBV9	NA	TRBJ2-1	TRBD1	CASSVAGGGYNEQFF	TGTGCCAGCAGCGTAGCAGGGGGCGGCTACAATGAGCAGTTCTTC
TRBV10-2	NA	TRBJ2-1	NA	CASSETGNEQFF	TGCGCCAGCAGTGAAACTGGCAATGAGCAGTTCTTC
TRBV2	NA	TRBJ1-5	NA	CASRPREDQPQHF	TGTGCCAGCAGACCCAGGGAGGATCAGCCCCAGCATTTT
TRBV7-6	NA	TRBJ2-1	NA	CASSLGGGAYNEQFF	TGTGCCAGCAGCTTAGGAGGGGGAGCTTACAATGAGCAGTTCTTC
TRBV4-2	NA	TRBJ2-3	NA	CASSQLVRGSTDTQYF	TGTGCCAGCAGCCAGTTGGTGAGAGGAAGCACAGATACGCAGTATTTT
TRBV27	NA	TRBJ2-2	NA	CASSKSGLSNTGELFF	TGTGCCAGCAGTAAATCGGGGTTATCGAACACCGGGGAGCTGTTTTTT
TRBV7-9	NA	TRBJ2-5	NA	CASSFRATVETQYF	TGTGCCAGCAGCTTCAGGGCTACGGTAGAGACCCAGTACTTC
TRBV6-6	NA	TRBJ2-5	TRBD2	CASSYSSGGQETQYF	TGTGCCAGCAGTTACTCATCGGGGGGCCAAGAGACCCAGTACTTC
TRBV5-1	NA	TRBJ2-7	NA	CASSLETGMRGLQREQYF	TGCGCCAGCAGCCTCGAGACAGGGATGCGGGGGCTTCAGCGCGAGCAGTACTTC
TRBV27	NA	TRBJ2-2	TRBD1	CASRRDRPANTGELFF	TGTGCCAGCAGGCGGGACAGGCCCGCGAACACCGGGGAGCTGTTTTTT
TRBV4-1	NA	TRBJ1-1	NA	CASSPPTMNTEAFF	TGCGCCAGCAGCCCACCCACGATGAACACTGAAGCTTTCTTT
TRBV10-2	NA	TRBJ2-7	NA	CASSDKPEQYF	TGCGCCAGCAGTGATAAACCCGAGCAGTACTTC
TRBV7-6	NA	TRBJ2-7	TRBD1	CASSLWGQGDGYEQYF	TGTGCCAGCAGCCTTTGGGGACAGGGTGACGGGTACGAGCAGTACTTC
TRBV4-1	NA	TRBJ2-5	NA	CASSSTGTIGETQYF	TGCGCCAGCAGCTCCACAGGTACCATAGGAGAGACCCAGTACTTC
TRBV9	NA	TRBJ2-5	NA	CASSGRADALQETQYF	TGTGCCAGCAGCGGGAGGGCCGACGCCCTCCAAGAGACCCAGTACTTC
TRBV5-8	NA	TRBJ1-2	NA	CASSSGQGGYTF	NA
TRBV7-8	NA	TRBJ2-1	NA	CASSSSSTLASGGGEQFF	TGTGCCAGCAGCTCGTCTTCCACGCTTGCGAGTGGTGGAGGGGAGCAGTTCTTC